This TCR beta chain was recorded in a study of blood T cell repertoires in COVID-19. Study information: The United States, Italy and Spain were the sources of the acute and convalescent COVID-19 samples. PBMCs, B-cell-depleted T cells, or T cells were the source of the cDNA or gDNA that made up the material.

The authors' processing: The authors estimated nucleated cell counts from reference gene primer amplification. Using immunoSEQ multiplex PCR, the repertoire was profiled, and TCRdb retains in-frame clones only, with some absent. That table furnishes V, J and clone size, whereas the DNA furnished D and trimming. The data show about 64,000 clones, around 84% seen once. In germline, CDR1 is SNHLY, CDR2 FYNNEI. V lost 5 bases, J lost 4 bases, and 17 bases lay in between. The CDR3 is made up of 15 amino acids. The chain carries TRBV2 and TRBJ1-2; D is undetermined. This receptor was taken from a man aged 45 to 65 with active COVID-19. The specimen sequenced was peripheral blood. DNA for the CDR3: TGTGCCAGCAGTTACGGGGTCCAGGCGACCTATGGCTACACCTTC. Translating it yields CASSYGVQATYGYTF.